This TCR beta chain stems from a study of T cell clonality in common variable immunodeficiency (dated by TCRdb to between 2014 and 2017). The research as a whole found: TCRbeta clonality was higher in CVID subjects than in healthy controls (t-test p = 0.018), and the increase was most characteristic of about a third of subjects. Even though DNA input was equal, the average per sample came to about 81,820 unique sequences for controls compared with about 31,547 for CVID samples. CVID subjects shared fewer TCRbeta clones with each other than healthy controls did (p < 0.0001). CVID TCRbeta sequences reportedly showed fewer deletions and N-nucleotide insertions and lacked highly modified clones with 13 or more V deletions. It was noted by the authors that sequencing of the repertoires of T cell subpopulations would be needed to clarify the cause of the increased clonality in CVID. Differences among patients in the CVID cohort limited the correlations between repertoire features and clinical complications.

Per the germline V gene, KGHDR is the CDR1 and SFDVKD is the CDR2. Trimming takes 7 bases off V and 4 bases off J; junction bases not matched to a gene: 4. The CDR3 covers 13 residues, taking in both the cysteine and the phenylalanine. Of the CDR3's DNA, 30 bases were read; they are in frame from base 1. Diagnosis of CVID followed standard criteria, namely serum IgG, IgA and/or IgM below the normal range together with specific antibody deficiency. There were around 44 subjects in the CVID group (roughly 15 female and around 29 male), ranging in age from about 9 to 65 years, with a mean age of roughly 39. Predominantly Caucasian heritage was noted among both the CVID patients and the healthy controls. Replacement immunoglobulin therapy had been administered to all CVID subjects for at least one year at the time of study participation. No CVID subject was ill or taking immunomodulatory or immunosuppressive medication when blood was collected. Heparinized peripheral whole blood samples of about 4.5 to 8.5 ml were collected from each donor. Genomic DNA from adults with common variable immune deficiency (CVID) and from healthy adult controls was used to sequence TCRbeta CDR3 repertoires. To isolate peripheral blood mononuclear cells, diluted blood was subjected to density centrifugation over Hypaque 1077 or Ficoll-Paque. Genomic DNA was obtained from unsorted mononuclear cells through either Qiagen column purification or a centrifugation-based method.

This clone was recorded many times. Its antigen is still unknown. The observed sequence ends 3 residues before the CDR3 terminus, with the missing tail filled in from the germline J gene. Equivalent amounts of genomic DNA from CVID and control samples were used as sequencing input. For every sample, a 60 bp segment covering the rearranged TCRbeta CDR3 region was amplified and then sequenced. The immunoSEQ assay, a bias-corrected multiplex PCR combined with high-throughput sequencing, was used to amplify TCRbeta. In the paper's pipeline: Every unique nucleotide sequence counted as a clone and was annotated with V, D and J genes, copy number and frequency. Sequences were labeled productive if in frame, and non-productive if out of frame or containing stop codons. Clonality was calculated from Shannon's entropy as previously described. Mean CDR3 Kyte-Doolittle hydropathy was derived from the predicted amino acid sequences of productive clones. Hierarchical clustering of scaled V gene usage was performed with the R hclust function using Manhattan distance and complete linkage. Clone sharing by CDR3 amino acid sequence was assessed by resampling 12 repertoires per group over 100 rounds. The repertoires were searched for about 70 published EBV-specific TCRbeta sequences and 200 to 300 published CMV-specific TCRbeta sequences. A couple of CVID samples that yielded fewer than 10,000 sequences were excluded from the analysis, so approximately 38 CVID repertoires were retained. TCRdb retrieved this table from immuneACCESS and kept in-frame rearrangements only. Not all clones are present; in checked studies, unresolved V genes account for under half, and no reason is known for the remainder. D and trimming come from the DNA, and the V and J calls and clone size come from that table. Across this sample, fewer than 25,000 clones were tabulated and none appeared just once. The ten biggest clones cover 2.5% to 3% of the sample.

This receptor was identified in a human donor with common variable immunodeficiency. The chain is assembled from TRBV24-1 and TRBJ1-1; TRBD1 fits 8 bases in the junction. Material for sequencing was peripheral blood mononuclear cells. The part of the CDR3 DNA that was read is TGTGCCACCAGGGACAGGGAGGGCACTGAA. This translates into CATRDREGTE. The complete CDR3 sequence is CATRDREGTEAFF.